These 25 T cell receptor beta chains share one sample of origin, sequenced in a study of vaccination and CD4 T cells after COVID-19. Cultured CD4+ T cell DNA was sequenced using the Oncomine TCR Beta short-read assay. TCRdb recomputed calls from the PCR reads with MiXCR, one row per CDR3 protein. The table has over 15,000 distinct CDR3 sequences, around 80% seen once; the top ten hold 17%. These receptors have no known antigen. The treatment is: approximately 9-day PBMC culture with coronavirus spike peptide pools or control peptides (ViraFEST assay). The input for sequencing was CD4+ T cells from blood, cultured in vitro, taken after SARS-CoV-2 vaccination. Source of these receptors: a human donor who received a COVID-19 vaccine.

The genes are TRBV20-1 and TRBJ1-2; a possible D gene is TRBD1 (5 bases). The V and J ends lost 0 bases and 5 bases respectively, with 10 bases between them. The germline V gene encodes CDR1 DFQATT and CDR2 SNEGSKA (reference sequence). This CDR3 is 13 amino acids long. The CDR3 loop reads CSARDGGGYGYTF. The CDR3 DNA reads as TGCAGTGCTAGAGATGGGGGGGGATATGGCTACACCTTC.

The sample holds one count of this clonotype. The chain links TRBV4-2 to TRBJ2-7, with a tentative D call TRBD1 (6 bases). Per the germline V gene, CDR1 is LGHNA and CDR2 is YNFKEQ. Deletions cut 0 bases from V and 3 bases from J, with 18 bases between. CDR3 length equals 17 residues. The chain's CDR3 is CASSQEESDRTYYEQYF. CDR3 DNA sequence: TGTGCCAGCAGCCAAGAGGAGTCCGACAGGACGTACTACGAGCAGTACTTC.

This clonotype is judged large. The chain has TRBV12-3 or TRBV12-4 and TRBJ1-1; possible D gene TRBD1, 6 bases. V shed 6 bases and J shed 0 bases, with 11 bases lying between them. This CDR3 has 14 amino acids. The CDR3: CASSPGHMNTEAFF. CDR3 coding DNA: TGTGCCAGCAGCCCGGGACATATGAACACTGAAGCTTTCTTT.

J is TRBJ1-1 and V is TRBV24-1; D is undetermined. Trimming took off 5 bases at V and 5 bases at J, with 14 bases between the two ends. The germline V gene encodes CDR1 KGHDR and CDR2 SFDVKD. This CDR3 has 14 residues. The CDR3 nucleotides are TGTGCCACCAGTGCCCCGGGGAGGAGTACTGAAGCTTTCTTT. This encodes CATSAPGRSTEAFF.

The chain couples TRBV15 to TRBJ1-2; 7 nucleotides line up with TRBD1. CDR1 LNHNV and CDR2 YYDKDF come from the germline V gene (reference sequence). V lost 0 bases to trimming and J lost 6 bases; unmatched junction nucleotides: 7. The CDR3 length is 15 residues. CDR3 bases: TGTGCCACCAGCAGAGATGTGCGACAGGGTGATGGCTACACCTTC. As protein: CATSRDVRQGDGYTF. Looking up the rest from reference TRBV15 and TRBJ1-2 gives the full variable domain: DAMVIQNPRYQVTQFGKPVTLSCSQTLNHNVMYWYQQKSSQAPKLLFHYYDKDFNNEADTPDNFQSRRPNTSFCFLDIRSPGLGDTAMYLCATSRDVRQGDGYTFGSGTRLTVV.

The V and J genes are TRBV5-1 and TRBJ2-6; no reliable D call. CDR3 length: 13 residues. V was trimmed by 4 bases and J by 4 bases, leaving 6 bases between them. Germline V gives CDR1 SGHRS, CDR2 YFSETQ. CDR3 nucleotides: TGCGCCAGCAGCCCGGCGGGGGCCAACGTCCTGACTTTC. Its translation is CASSPAGANVLTF.

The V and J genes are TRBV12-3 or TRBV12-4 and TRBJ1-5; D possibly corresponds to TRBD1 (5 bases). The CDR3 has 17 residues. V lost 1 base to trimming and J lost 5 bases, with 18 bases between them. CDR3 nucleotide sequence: TGTGCCAGCAGTTTAGGTCTAGCGGCAGGGCGGCATCAGCCCCAGCATTTT. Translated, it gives CASSLGLAAGRHQPQHF.

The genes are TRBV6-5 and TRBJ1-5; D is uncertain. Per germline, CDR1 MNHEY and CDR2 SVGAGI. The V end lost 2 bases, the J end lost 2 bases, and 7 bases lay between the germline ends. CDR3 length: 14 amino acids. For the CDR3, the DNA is TGTGCCAGCAGTTACGGGTTCGGCAATCAGCCCCAGCATTTT. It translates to CASSYGFGNQPQHF.

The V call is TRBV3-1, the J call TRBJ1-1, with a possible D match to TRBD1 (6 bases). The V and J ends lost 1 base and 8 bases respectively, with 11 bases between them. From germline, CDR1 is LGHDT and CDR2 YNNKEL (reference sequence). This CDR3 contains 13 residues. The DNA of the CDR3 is TGTGCCAGCAGCCAAGCCACAGGGTCGGAAGCTTTCTTT. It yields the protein CASSQATGSEAFF.

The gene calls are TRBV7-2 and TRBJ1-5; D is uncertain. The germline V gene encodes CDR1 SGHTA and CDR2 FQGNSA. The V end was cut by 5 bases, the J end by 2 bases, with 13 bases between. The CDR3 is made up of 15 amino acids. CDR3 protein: CASSQTGSRNQPQHF. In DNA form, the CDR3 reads TGTGCCAGCAGCCAAACTGGCAGCCGCAATCAGCCCCAGCATTTT.

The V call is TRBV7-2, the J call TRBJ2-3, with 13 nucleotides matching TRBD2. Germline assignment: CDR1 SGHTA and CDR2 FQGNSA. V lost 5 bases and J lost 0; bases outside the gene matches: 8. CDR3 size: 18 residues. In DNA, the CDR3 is TGTGCCAGCAGCACGGGACTAGCGGGGATACGTAGCACAGATACGCAGTATTTT. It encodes CASSTGLAGIRSTDTQYF. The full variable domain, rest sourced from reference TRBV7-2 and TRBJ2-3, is GAGVSQSPSNKVTEKGKDVELRCDPISGHTALYWYRQSLGQGLEFLIYFQGNSAPDKSGLPSDRFSAERTGGSVSTLTIQRTQQEDSAVYLCASSTGLAGIRSTDTQYFGPGTRLTVL.

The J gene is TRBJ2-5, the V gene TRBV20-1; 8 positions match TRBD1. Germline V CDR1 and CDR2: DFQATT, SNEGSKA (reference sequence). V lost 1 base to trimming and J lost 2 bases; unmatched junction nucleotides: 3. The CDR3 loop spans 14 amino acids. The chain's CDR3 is CSARVGTGQETQYF. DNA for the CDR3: TGCAGTGCTAGAGTAGGGACAGGACAAGAGACCCAGTACTTC.

CDR3 protein: CSVPPRTGLLLYYTF. As DNA, the CDR3 is TGCAGCGTTCCGCCCCGGACAGGGCTTCTCCTATACTACACCTTC. J is TRBJ1-2 and V is TRBV29-1; 8 nucleotides align to TRBD1. The V gene's germline CDR1 is SQVTM and CDR2 ANQGSEA. J lost 10 bases, V lost 5 bases, and 18 bases had no gene match. The CDR3 spans 15 residues.

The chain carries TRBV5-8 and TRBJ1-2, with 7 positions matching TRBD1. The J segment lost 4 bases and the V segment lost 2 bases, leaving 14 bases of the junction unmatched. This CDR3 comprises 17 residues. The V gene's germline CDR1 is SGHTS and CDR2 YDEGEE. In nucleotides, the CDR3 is TGTGCCAGCAGCTTATGGGAGACAGGGCAGTGGGGCTATGGCTACACCTTC. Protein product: CASSLWETGQWGYGYTF.

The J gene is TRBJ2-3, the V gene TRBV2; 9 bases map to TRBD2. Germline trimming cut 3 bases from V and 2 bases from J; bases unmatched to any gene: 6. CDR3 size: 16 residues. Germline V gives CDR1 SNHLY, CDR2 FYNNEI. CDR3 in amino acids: CASSDGRGGSTDTQYF. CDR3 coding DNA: TGTGCCAGCAGTGATGGGCGGGGGGGCTCCACAGATACGCAGTATTTT.

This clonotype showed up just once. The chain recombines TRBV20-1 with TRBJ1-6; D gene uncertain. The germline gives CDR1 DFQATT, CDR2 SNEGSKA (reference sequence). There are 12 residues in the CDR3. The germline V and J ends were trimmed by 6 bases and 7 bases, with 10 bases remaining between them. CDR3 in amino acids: CSATGPNSPLHF. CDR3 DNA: TGCAGTGCCACCGGGCCGAATTCACCCCTCCACTTT.

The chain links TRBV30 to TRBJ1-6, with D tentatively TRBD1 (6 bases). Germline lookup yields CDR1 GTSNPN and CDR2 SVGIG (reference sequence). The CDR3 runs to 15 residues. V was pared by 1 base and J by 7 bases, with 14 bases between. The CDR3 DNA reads TGTGCCTGGAGTGACTTGGGGGGCTACAATTCACCCCTCCACTTT. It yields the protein CAWSDLGGYNSPLHF.

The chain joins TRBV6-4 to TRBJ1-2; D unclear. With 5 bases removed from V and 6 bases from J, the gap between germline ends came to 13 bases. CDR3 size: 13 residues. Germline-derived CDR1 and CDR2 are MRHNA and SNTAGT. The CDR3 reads CASSLTSGNGYTF. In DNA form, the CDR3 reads TGTGCCAGCAGTCTCACGTCGGGTAATGGCTACACCTTC.

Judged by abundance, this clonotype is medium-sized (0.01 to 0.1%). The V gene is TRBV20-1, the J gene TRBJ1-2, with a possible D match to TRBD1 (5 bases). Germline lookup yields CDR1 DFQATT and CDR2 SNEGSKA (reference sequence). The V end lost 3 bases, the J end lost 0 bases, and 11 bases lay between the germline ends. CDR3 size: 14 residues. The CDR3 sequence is CSARGDESNYGYTF. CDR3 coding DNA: TGCAGTGCTAGGGGGGACGAATCTAACTATGGCTACACCTTC.

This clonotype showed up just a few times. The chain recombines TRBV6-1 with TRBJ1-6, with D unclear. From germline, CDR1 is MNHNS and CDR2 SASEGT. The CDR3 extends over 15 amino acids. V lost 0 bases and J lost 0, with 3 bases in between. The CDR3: CASSEAHSYNSPLHF. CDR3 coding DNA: TGTGCCAGCAGTGAAGCGCACTCCTATAATTCACCCCTCCACTTT.

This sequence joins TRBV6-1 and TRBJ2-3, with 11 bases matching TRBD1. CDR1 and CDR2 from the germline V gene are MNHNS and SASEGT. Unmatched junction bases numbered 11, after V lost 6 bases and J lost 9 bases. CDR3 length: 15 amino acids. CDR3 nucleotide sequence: TGTGCCAGCAGCCAAGGACAGGGGGCTTCAGGAACGCAGTATTTT. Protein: CASSQGQGASGTQYF.

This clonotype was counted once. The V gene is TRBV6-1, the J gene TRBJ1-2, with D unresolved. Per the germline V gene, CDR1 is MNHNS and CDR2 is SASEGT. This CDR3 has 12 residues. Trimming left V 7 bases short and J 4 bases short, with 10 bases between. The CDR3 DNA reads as TGTGCCAGCACAGAGCGAAGCTATGGCTACACCTTC. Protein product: CASTERSYGYTF.

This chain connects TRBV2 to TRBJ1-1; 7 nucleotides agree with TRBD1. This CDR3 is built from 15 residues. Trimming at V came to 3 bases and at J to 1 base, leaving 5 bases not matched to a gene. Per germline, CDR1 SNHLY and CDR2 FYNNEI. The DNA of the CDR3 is TGTGCCAGCAGTGATTGGGGGACAGCGAACACTGAAGCTTTCTTT. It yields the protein CASSDWGTANTEAFF.

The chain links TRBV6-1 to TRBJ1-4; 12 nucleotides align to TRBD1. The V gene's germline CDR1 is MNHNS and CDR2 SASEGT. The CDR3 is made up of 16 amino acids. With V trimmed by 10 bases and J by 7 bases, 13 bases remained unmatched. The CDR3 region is CATGTGGVKVAEKLFF. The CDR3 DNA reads TGTGCCACCGGGACAGGGGGCGTTAAGGTGGCTGAAAAACTGTTTTTT.

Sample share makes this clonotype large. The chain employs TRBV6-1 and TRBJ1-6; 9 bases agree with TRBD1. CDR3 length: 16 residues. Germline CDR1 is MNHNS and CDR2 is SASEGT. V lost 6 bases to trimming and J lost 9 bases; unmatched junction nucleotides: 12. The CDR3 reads CASSPPQTGGSSPLHF. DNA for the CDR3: TGTGCCAGCAGCCCCCCACAAACAGGGGGCAGTTCACCCCTCCACTTT.